This paragraph reports one T cell receptor beta chain. This clonotype came up many times. The specificity of this receptor is unknown. Per-base quality was not reported, and no clone a single base away is much larger than it. The junction shows trimming of 0 bases on V and 7 bases on J, plus 7 bases between the germline ends. Per the germline V gene, SGDLS is the CDR1 and YYNGEE is the CDR2. From cysteine to phenylalanine, the CDR3 is 13 amino acids long. The retained sequence is limited to the CDR3, 39 bases, with the frame set at the first base. The instrument was an Illumina HiSeq 2500. TCR beta libraries were prepared by quantitative 5'-RACE with molecular barcodes. The authors processed their data as follows. Disease-linked TCR variants were identified with a new computational method built on a probabilistic model of VDJ rearrangement. TCRdb trimmed the raw reads at Q25, called clones with MiXCR and kept productive beta chains. For every CDR3 protein sequence, its rows merge into one entry that carries the most common genes and DNA. The authors' filters were not applied to this entry. The sample table holds roughly 42,000 distinct CDR3 sequences, of which about 2.5% were seen once. Approximately 4.3% of the sample is taken by the ten largest.

This sample is drawn from a study of CD8 T cells in ankylosing spondylitis (TCRdb year 2017). Some background on the complete study: The study set out to find disease-linked TCR variants by profiling T cell receptor beta repertoires in ankylosing spondylitis patients and healthy donors. The whole study cohort included 108 healthy donors and 20 to 30 ankylosing spondylitis patients. Peripheral blood samples were taken, and synovial fluid was additionally collected from ankylosing spondylitis patients.

Study-wide findings and limitations: Significant enrichment of the disease-linked clones was reported in matched synovial fluid samples from ankylosing spondylitis patients. Some of the motif variants had been reported before in the synovial fluid and blood of reactive arthritis patients, a finding that suggests common disease-initiation mechanisms. A CD8+ phenotype was shown by the disease-linked clones, which were found at relatively low frequencies in peripheral blood. Blood from ankylosing spondylitis patients appeared to be characterized by a TCR beta motif composed of several highly homologous amino acid variants.

This receptor chain uses TRBV9 and TRBJ2-2; the D gene is possibly TRBD2, with 6 bases matching. Input material: blood, either unsorted or a sorted T cell fraction (not recorded which). The receptor's source is a male donor with ankylosing spondylitis or in good health (not recorded which). DNA sequence: TGTGCCAGCAGCGTAGTTAGCGGCGGGGAGCTGTTTTTT. The translation is CASSVVSGGELFF.